Listed below are T cell receptor beta chains from one sample, sequenced in a study of T cell responses to AZD1222 COVID-19 vaccine. Some clones are missing from TCRdb's copy, which holds only in-frame ones; the method was immunoSEQ multiplex PCR. The sample lists about 100,000 clones, 80% to 95% seen once, with under 2% in the top ten. Material: peripheral blood, obtained on day 0 of AZD1222 vaccination. These receptors all come from an adult in good health. Each CDR3 is given with its conserved first and last residue. A D gene is named only where the DNA matches it firmly. Expanded clones get a size class; other rows say once, few or many, or leave the size out.

abundance	v_gene	j_gene	d_gene	CDR3nt	CDR3aa
NA	TRBV9	TRBJ1-6	NA	TGTGCCAGCAGCGTGGACATGGGGAATTCACCCCTCCACTTT	CASSVDMGNSPLHF
NA	TRBV2	TRBJ2-1	NA	TGTGCCAGCAGCAGGGAAGCCTACAATGAGCAGTTCTTC	CASSREAYNEQFF
NA	TRBV6-5	TRBJ1-2	NA	TGTGCCAGCAGTTACGGGCCCCCCGGCTATGGCTACACCTTC	CASSYGPPGYGYTF
once	TRBV6-1	TRBJ2-7	TRBD2	TGTGCCAGCAGTGATTTAGCGGGAGGGCCCTCCTACGAGCAGTACTTC	CASSDLAGGPSYEQYF
once	TRBV9	TRBJ2-3	TRBD2	TGTGCCAGCAGCGTTACTAGCGGGATCAGAGATACGCAGTATTTT	CASSVTSGIRDTQYF
NA	TRBV11-2	TRBJ1-2	NA	TGTGCCAGCAGCCCACAGGCCGGTTTGAGGGGCTACACCTTC	CASSPQAGLRGYTF
NA	TRBV3-1/TRBV3-2	TRBJ2-1	NA	TGTGCCACCGGTGGGGTTGGCAATGAGCAGTTCTTC	CATGGVGNEQFF
NA	TRBV28	TRBJ2-2	NA	TGTGCCAGTAACGGCCGGGGGCGAGGGGAGCTGTTTTTT	CASNGRGRGELFF
NA	TRBV5-4	TRBJ2-7	NA	TGTGCCAGCAGCACCACCTACGAGCAGTACTTC	CASSTTYEQYF
NA	TRBV19	TRBJ2-7	TRBD2	TGTGCCAGCACCCTAGCGGGAGTCGGTGGGGAGCAGTACTTC	CASTLAGVGGEQYF
NA	TRBV5-5	TRBJ1-1	NA	TGTGCCAGCAGCTTGAACAGAATAACTTTCTTT	CASSLNRITFF
NA	TRBV3-1/TRBV3-2	TRBJ2-3	NA	TGTGCCAGCAGCCAGGTACGCACAGATACGCAGTATTTT	CASSQVRTDTQYF
NA	TRBV28	TRBJ2-7	NA	TGTGCCAGCAGTTTATGGGACACCTCGTACGAGCAGTACTTC	CASSLWDTSYEQYF
once	TRBV21-1	TRBJ1-5	NA	TGTGCCACCAAAAAGGGGGTATTAGCCAATCAGCCCCAGCATTTT	CATKKGVLANQPQHF
NA	TRBV5-4	TRBJ2-5	TRBD2	TGTGCCAGCAGCGGCTCCGAGCGCGGGAGGGAGACCCAGTACTTC	CASSGSERGRETQYF
NA	TRBV5-1	TRBJ2-1	TRBD2	TGCGCCAGCGGTACAAGGACTAGCGGGAGGGCGGGTGAGCAGTTCTTC	CASGTRTSGRAGEQFF